This T cell receptor beta chain came from a study of T cell repertoires in cytomegalovirus infection. Via MiXCR, TCRdb re-called the reads, giving one row per CDR3 protein. The sample yields a few hundred thousand distinct CDR3 sequences, approximately 40% seen once. As concerns this clonotype: No antigen is known for it.

The CDR3 length is 15 residues. Trimming took 6 bases from V and 8 from J, leaving 20 bases between them. In germline, CDR1 is MNHNS, CDR2 SASEGT. The source material was cultured PBMCs, sampled from culture after CMV antigen stimulation. This chain uses TRBV6-1 with TRBJ2-4; D may correspond to TRBD1 or TRBD2 (5 bases each). The receptor's source is a human donor in good health (CMV status not recorded). Some clones in this sample may be carry-over from other donors' samples. This chain's CDR3 is CASRGTVGDYDIQYF. CDR3 bases: TGTGCCAGCAGAGGGACGGTGGGTGATTATGACATTCAGTACTTC.